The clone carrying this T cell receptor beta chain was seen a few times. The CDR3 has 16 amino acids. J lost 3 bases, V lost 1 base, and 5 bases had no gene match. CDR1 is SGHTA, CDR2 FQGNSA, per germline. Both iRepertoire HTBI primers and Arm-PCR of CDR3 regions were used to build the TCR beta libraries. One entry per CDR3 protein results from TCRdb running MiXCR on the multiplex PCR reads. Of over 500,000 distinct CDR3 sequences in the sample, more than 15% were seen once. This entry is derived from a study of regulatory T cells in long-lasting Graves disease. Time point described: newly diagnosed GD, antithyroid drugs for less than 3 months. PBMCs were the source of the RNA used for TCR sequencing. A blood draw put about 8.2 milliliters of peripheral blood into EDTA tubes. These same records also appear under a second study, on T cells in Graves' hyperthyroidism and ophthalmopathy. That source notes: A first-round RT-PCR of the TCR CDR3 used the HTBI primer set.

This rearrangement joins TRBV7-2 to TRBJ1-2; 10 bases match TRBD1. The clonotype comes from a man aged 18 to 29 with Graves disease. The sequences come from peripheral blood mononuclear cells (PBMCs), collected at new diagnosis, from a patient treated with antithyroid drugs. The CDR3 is CASSLGDRGLDYGYTF. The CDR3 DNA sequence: TGTGCCAGCAGCTTAGGCGACAGGGGGCTGGACTATGGCTACACCTTC.